A single sample gave rise to the 7 T cell receptor beta chains below, sequenced in a study of blood T cell repertoires in COVID-19. TCRdb keeps only in-frame clones here, not all; method: immunoSEQ multiplex PCR. This sample yields roughly 66,000 clones, of which roughly nine tenths are seen a single time; less than 8% belongs to the top ten. Sequencing was carried out using peripheral blood. The receptor source for this set is a human donor in a cohort sampled during active COVID-19.

This clone was seen a single time. The J gene is TRBJ1-4, the V gene TRBV7-2; tentatively, D is TRBD1 (6 bases). Germline lookup yields CDR1 SGHTA and CDR2 FQGNSA. V lost 5 bases to trimming and J lost 4 bases, with 11 bases between them. This CDR3 spans 14 amino acids. For the CDR3, the DNA is TGTGCCAGCAGCCTCGGACAGTTTAATGAAAAACTGTTTTTT. Encoded protein: CASSLGQFNEKLFF.

This chain connects TRBV2 to TRBJ2-2, with a possible D match to TRBD2 (6 bases). The CDR3 covers 14 residues. Looked up from germline, CDR1 is SNHLY and CDR2 is FYNNEI. V dropped 3 bases and J dropped 4 bases, with 9 bases sitting between them. For the CDR3, the DNA is TGTGCCAGCAGTGAGGGACTCGCCACCGGGGAGCTGTTTTTT. Translating it yields CASSEGLATGELFF.

The gene calls are TRBV19 and TRBJ2-1, with a possible D match to TRBD2 (7 bases). The CDR3 contains 16 residues. Trimming stripped 2 bases from V and 2 bases from J, with 13 bases between. Germline CDR1 reads LNHDA; CDR2 reads SQIVND (reference sequence). The DNA for the CDR3 is TGTGCCAGTAGTATAACGAGCGGGGACACCTACAATGAGCAGTTCTTC. Translation: CASSITSGDTYNEQFF.

The CDR3 DNA reads as TGTGCCAGCAGTTCCACCAGCACTGAAGCTTTCTTT. It translates to CASSSTSTEAFF. This chain connects TRBV6-5 to TRBJ1-1; D remains unclear. Germline lookup yields CDR1 MNHEY and CDR2 SVGAGI. Between the trimmed V and J ends, which lost 4 bases and 4 bases, there was a span of 7 bases. The CDR3 is 12 amino acids.

The rearrangement uses TRBV5-4 and TRBJ1-1; no firm D call. V lost 3 bases, J lost 3 bases, and 9 bases lay in between. Germline CDR1 and CDR2: SGHNT and YYREEE (reference sequence). The CDR3 extends over 13 amino acids. This CDR3 is CASSSGSHTEAFF. In DNA form, the CDR3 reads TGTGCCAGCAGCTCCGGGTCTCACACTGAAGCTTTCTTT.

The J gene is TRBJ2-5, the V gene TRBV7-2; TRBD2 matches at 8 bases. Germline V gene lookup returns CDR1 SGHTA and CDR2 FQGNSA. The CDR3 contains 16 residues. The V gene end was trimmed by 4 bases and the J gene end by 2 bases; junction bases not matched to a gene: 9. The CDR3 DNA is TGTGCCAGCAGCTGGGGGGCGGCTAGCGGGCAAGAGACCCAGTACTTC. As protein: CASSWGAASGQETQYF.

The chain joins TRBV11-3 to TRBJ2-1; D might be TRBD2 (5 bases). Germline CDR1 is SGHNT and CDR2 is YENEEA. The CDR3 length is 17 residues. V dropped 1 base and J dropped 4 bases, with 17 bases sitting between them. CDR3 DNA: TGTGCCAGCAGCTTAGGGGAGTGGCCCTCGGGTTACAATGAGCAGTTCTTC. This sequence encodes CASSLGEWPSGYNEQFF.